Listed below are T cell receptor beta chains from one sample, sequenced in a study of cytomegalovirus exposure and HLA in healthy donors. TCRdb keeps only in-frame clones here, not all; method: immunoSEQ multiplex PCR. Of under 130,000 clones in the sample, more than 80% were seen once. The sequenced material came from PBMCs. The source of these receptors is a man aged 18-30 years in good health and CMV-seronegative. Both conserved end residues are part of each CDR3. A D gene is named only where the DNA matches it firmly. Clone size appears in some rows only: once, few, many, or a class for an expanded clone.

-	TRBD1	TRBV5-1	TRBJ1-2	TGCGCCAGCAGCTTGGACCGTCCGGCCAGGGGGCACGAGAACTATGGCTACACCTTC	CASSLDRPARGHENYGYTF
-	-	TRBV29-1	TRBJ1-1	TGCAGCGCCCGGCAGGCTAACACTGAAGCTTTCTTT	CSARQANTEAFF
-	-	TRBV7-9	TRBJ2-5	TGTGCCAGCAGCAGCCTTTGGGGGGTTCCCCCTGTCAACCAAGAGACCCAGTACTTC	CASSSLWGVPPVNQETQYF
-	-	TRBV14	TRBJ2-3	TGTGCCAGCAGCCAATTGCGGGATGTTAGCACAGATACGCAGTATTTT	CASSQLRDVSTDTQYF
-	TRBD2	TRBV10-2	TRBJ2-5	TGCGCCAGCAGCCTGACTAGCGGGAGTCGGGAGACCCAGTACTTC	CASSLTSGSRETQYF
-	TRBD2	TRBV18	TRBJ2-1	TGTGCCAGCTCGGAGACTAGCGGGAGGCGCCATGAGCAGTTCTTC	CASSETSGRRHEQFF
-	TRBD1	TRBV10-2	TRBJ1-2	TGCGCCAGCAGTGGGTCCGGGACAGGAGCTAACTATGGCTACACCTTC	CASSGSGTGANYGYTF
-	TRBD2	TRBV7-2	TRBJ2-7	TGTGCCAGCAGCTTAGGTCTAGCGGGCCCCTACGAGCAGTACTTC	CASSLGLAGPYEQYF
-	TRBD2	TRBV9	TRBJ2-1	TGTGCCAGCAGCGCCTTTGGCGGGAGCCCCAATGAGCAGTTCTTC	CASSAFGGSPNEQFF
-	TRBD2	TRBV7-9	TRBJ2-1	TGTGCCAGCAGCCAGAGAATCGCACTAGCGGGAGGGTCCTACAATGAGCAGTTCTTC	CASSQRIALAGGSYNEQFF
-	TRBD1	TRBV9	TRBJ2-7	TGTGCCAGCAGCGTAGTCCCAGGGGGCTACGAGCAGTACTTC	CASSVVPGGYEQYF
-	-	TRBV29-1	TRBJ1-2	TGCAGCCCCCGCTTCCTAGAAACTAACTATGGCTACACCTTC	CSPRFLETNYGYTF
few	-	TRBV19	TRBJ2-7	TGTGCCAGTAGTCCCCGCTACTCCTACGAGCAGTACTTC	CASSPRYSYEQYF
-	-	TRBV19	TRBJ1-1	TGTGCCAGCCAGCTAGGTTACCAGAACACTGAAGCTTTCTTT	CASQLGYQNTEAFF
-	-	TRBV19	TRBJ1-1	TGTGCCAGTTTCGCAACCTCGGGGGAGAACACTGAAGCTTTCTTT	CASFATSGENTEAFF
-	TRBD2	TRBV28	TRBJ2-7	TGTGCCAGCAGACCCCCTGGACTAGCGGGTAGCCACGAGCAGTACTTC	CASRPPGLAGSHEQYF
-	-	TRBV6-5	TRBJ1-5	TGTGCCAGCAGCCACGGGAATCAGCCCCAGCATTTT	CASSHGNQPQHF
once	-	TRBV7-2	TRBJ1-2	TGTGCCAGCAGCCTGCAAAGACGCTCACTACTATTAACGGGGGGCTACACCTTC	CASSLQRRSLLLTGGYTF
-	TRBD2	TRBV7-9	TRBJ2-7	TGTGCCAGCAGCTACCGTAGCGGGAGAGGCTACGAGCAGTACTTC	CASSYRSGRGYEQYF
-	TRBD1	TRBV4-1	TRBJ1-2	TGCGCCAGCAGCCAAGAACGGGACAGTCTCTATGGCTACACCTTC	CASSQERDSLYGYTF
-	TRBD2	TRBV5-1	TRBJ2-1	TGCGCCAGCAGCACGGGCCCTCCCGGGGGGGATGAGCAGTTCTTC	CASSTGPPGGDEQFF
once	-	TRBV18	TRBJ2-5	TGTGCCAGCTCACCAGTCAGGACAGCCCAAGAGACCCAGTACTTC	CASSPVRTAQETQYF
-	TRBD2	TRBV5-1	TRBJ2-1	TGCGCCAGCAGCTTCCTTTCTAGGGACTACCTCAACCTTCGCGACAATGAGCAGTTCTTC	CASSFLSRDYLNLRDNEQFF
few	TRBD2	TRBV4-3	TRBJ2-7	TGCGCCAGCAGCCAGTCTCAGGGAGGGGAGCAGTACTTC	CASSQSQGGEQYF
-	TRBD1	TRBV11-2	TRBJ1-2	TGTGCCAGCAGCACCCACAGGGGGCGCGACTATGGCTACACCTTC	CASSTHRGRDYGYTF
-	TRBD2	TRBV29-1	TRBJ2-1	TGCAGCGGGGTCCTAGCGGGACCTAGGGAGCAGTTCTTC	CSGVLAGPREQFF
-	TRBD2	TRBV7-9	TRBJ2-7	TGTGCCAGCAGCTTAGTGGGTAGCGGGGTCTACGAGCAGTACTTC	CASSLVGSGVYEQYF
-	-	TRBV5-1	TRBJ1-3	TGCGCCAGCAGCCCACCCCAGGGAAGCTCTGGAAACACCATATATTTT	CASSPPQGSSGNTIYF
-	TRBD2	TRBV27	TRBJ2-1	TGTGCCAGCAGTTTTTCCCCTCTAGCGGGTCATAATAGTGAGCAGTTCTTC	CASSFSPLAGHNSEQFF
-	TRBD2	TRBV6-5	TRBJ2-7	TGTGCCAGCAGTTACTCACTAGCGGGAGCTAACGAGCAGTACTTC	CASSYSLAGANEQYF
-	-	TRBV27	TRBJ2-1	TGTGCCAGCAGTTTGGGGGCCACGGCCGGTAACTATGAGCAGTTCTTC	CASSLGATAGNYEQFF
-	TRBD2	TRBV14	TRBJ2-3	TGTGCCAGCAGCCATCCACTAGCGGGAGTTGGAGATACGCAGTATTTT	CASSHPLAGVGDTQYF
few	-	TRBV7-6	TRBJ2-5	TGTGCCAGCAGCTTGTGGAGTCAAGAGACCCAGTACTTC	CASSLWSQETQYF
-	TRBD1	TRBV4-2	TRBJ2-7	TGTGCCAGCAGCCAAGGCCCGGGACAGGGCCCCTACGAGCAGTACTTC	CASSQGPGQGPYEQYF
few	TRBD1	TRBV5-6	TRBJ1-5	TGTGCCAGCAGCTGGACAGGGGGCCCTCAGCCCCAGCATTTT	CASSWTGGPQPQHF
few	-	TRBV27	TRBJ1-5	TGTGCCAGCAGTTTAAAGCTCAATCAGCCCCAGCATTTT	CASSLKLNQPQHF
-	-	TRBV19	TRBJ2-2	TGTACTCATGAGGGCCGGGGCACCGGGGAGCTGTTTTTT	CTHEGRGTGELFF
once	TRBD1	TRBV19	TRBJ2-7	TGTGCCAGTAGCAGAGGACAGGGGCGCGAGCAGTACTTC	CASSRGQGREQYF
-	-	TRBV7-2	TRBJ1-1	TGTGCCAGCAGCCAAGATTGGGACTTTGACACTGAAGCTTTCTTT	CASSQDWDFDTEAFF
-	-	TRBV11-2	TRBJ2-3	TGTGCCAGCAGCTGGGCAGGGGTAGAGACAGATACGCAGTATTTT	CASSWAGVETDTQYF
-	TRBD2	TRBV5-4	TRBJ2-1	TGTGCCAGCAGCTTCCGATTACAAACTAGCGGGAGTACCAATGAGCAGTTCTTC	CASSFRLQTSGSTNEQFF
-	-	TRBV6-5	TRBJ2-1	TGTGCCAGCATGAACAGTCCGAACAATGAGCAGTTCTTC	CASMNSPNNEQFF
-	-	TRBV27	TRBJ2-7	TGTGCCAGCAGTGCCCTCGTGAGCCCAATCGAGCAGTACTTC	CASSALVSPIEQYF
once	TRBD1	TRBV11-3	TRBJ1-2	TGTGCCAGCAGCAGACAGGGGTTCTATGGCTACACCTTC	CASSRQGFYGYTF
-	-	TRBV18	TRBJ2-7	TGTGCCAGCTCACCCGAGGGCTACGAGCAGTACTTC	CASSPEGYEQYF
-	-	TRBV7-2	TRBJ1-4	TGTGCCAGCAGGTTAGGGGCGACAGGAAAAGCAACTAATGAAAAACTGTTTTTT	CASRLGATGKATNEKLFF
-	TRBD1	TRBV28	TRBJ1-1	TGTGCCAGCACCTTAGGATACAGGGGCGGCACTGAAGCTTTCTTT	CASTLGYRGGTEAFF
-	-	TRBV18	TRBJ2-7	TGTGCCAGCTCCGCCCGAGCTTCCCGTCATCATTCCTACGAGCAGTACTTC	CASSARASRHHSYEQYF
-	TRBD2	TRBV5-6	TRBJ2-1	TGTGCCAGCACCTGGTCGGGGGGTAATTACAATGAGCAGTTCTTC	CASTWSGGNYNEQFF
-	-	TRBV7-2	TRBJ1-3	TGTGCCAGCAGCCCACGACAGTTTGAAACAAGCTCTGGAAACACCATATATTTT	CASSPRQFETSSGNTIYF